A single sample is the source of the 16 T cell receptor beta chains below, sequenced in a study of T-cell memory formation after mild COVID-19 (dated by TCRdb to the early 2020s). The library was prepared using 5' RACE. Sequencing took place on an Illumina NovaSeq 6000. TCRdb took the public reads, trimmed them with fastp at Q25, ran MiXCR for clone calling and kept in-frame beta chains. Each entry merges the rows of one CDR3 protein and shows their most common DNA and genes. The sample includes about 360,000 distinct CDR3 sequences, with around 15% observed a single time. The ten largest clones add up to about 20% of the sample. The specimen sequenced was PBMCs or a T cell subset sorted from them (not recorded which). These receptors all stem from a man between 18 and 35 years old who had mild COVID-19 (a few samples of this study predate the infection). The sample titles of this study are shuffled in the database, so cell type and time point are left out; the donor was told from shared clones.

In its sample, this clonotype was seen many times. This rearrangement joins TRBV7-9 to TRBJ2-1; the D is unclear. Looked up from germline, CDR1 is SEHNR and CDR2 is FQNEAQ (reference sequence). V was trimmed by 0 bases and J by 5 bases, leaving 8 bases between them. The CDR3 has 14 amino acids. The CDR3 protein is CASSLAQADNEQFF. DNA for the CDR3: TGTGCCAGCAGCTTAGCCCAGGCAGACAATGAGCAGTTCTTC. Full variable domain (outside the CDR3, taken from reference TRBV7-9 and TRBJ2-1): DTGVSQNPRHKITKRGQNVTFRCDPISEHNRLYWYRQTLGQGPEFLTYFQNEAQLEKSRLLSDRFSAERPKGSFSTLEIQRTEQGDSAMYLCASSLAQADNEQFFGPGTRLTVL.

The chain combines TRBV19 with TRBJ1-4; D is ambiguous. Per the germline V gene, CDR1 is LNHDA and CDR2 is SQIVND (reference sequence). The CDR3 sequence is 15 residues long. The ends were cut back, 5 bases at V and 2 bases at J, with 12 bases in the middle. CDR3 coding DNA: TGTGCCAGTAGTTCCCCGAAGGGCACTAATGAAAAACTGTTTTTT. It translates to CASSSPKGTNEKLFF.

The chain recombines TRBV7-2 with TRBJ1-2; D might be TRBD1 (5 bases). The V and J ends lost 5 bases and 4 bases respectively, with 14 bases between them. The CDR3 contains 14 residues. CDR1 is SGHTA, CDR2 FQGNSA, per germline. The CDR3 DNA sequence: TGTGCCAGCAGCCCCAGACCGGGGGGCTATGGCTACACCTTC. It translates to CASSPRPGGYGYTF.

Ten or more counts support this clonotype. The chain links TRBV5-1 to TRBJ2-3, with 8 bases lining up with TRBD2. The junction had 7 bases not matched to a gene; V was cut back by 4 bases and J by 6 bases. Germline V CDR1 and CDR2: SGHRS, YFSETQ. This CDR3 contains 14 residues. The DNA of the CDR3 is TGCGCCAGCAGCATTAGCGGGGTGGAGGATACGCAGTATTTT. Translation: CASSISGVEDTQYF.

CDR3 coding DNA: TGCGCCAGCAGCCTTAGGGCACAAGAGACCCAGTACTTC. This sequence encodes CASSLRAQETQYF. The chain uses TRBV4-3 and TRBJ2-5; D not resolved. The V gene's germline CDR1 is LGHNA and CDR2 YSLEER. With 4 bases removed from V and 2 bases from J, the gap between germline ends came to 8 bases. CDR3 length: 13 amino acids.

A word on this clonotype: At one end, the junction sequence differs from germline, possibly due to a read error. The CDR3 region has the DNA TGTGCCAGCAACTTATACCAGTTGATCAATGAAAAACTGTTTTTT. Protein product: CASNLYQLINEKLFF. The rearrangement joins TRBV7-9 to TRBJ1-4; no clear D. CDR1 and CDR2 from the germline V gene are SEHNR and FQNEAQ (reference sequence). CDR3 length: 15 residues.

This clonotype was seen repeatedly, ten times or more. The V and J genes are TRBV7-9 and TRBJ2-7, with TRBD2 matching 7 bases. CDR1 and CDR2 (germline): SEHNR, FQNEAQ (reference sequence). The CDR3 runs 16 residues. The V and J ends lost 4 bases and 4 bases, in that order; junction bases with no gene match: 13. As DNA, the CDR3 is TGTGCCAGCAGCTCCTCGGGGGGAGGGGAGCCATACGAGCAGTACGTC. Its protein product is CASSSSGGGEPYEQYV.

This clonotype has more than one count but fewer than ten. This sequence joins TRBV3-1 and TRBJ2-3; no definite D call. CDR3 size: 14 residues. Germline values: CDR1 LGHDT, CDR2 YNNKEL (reference sequence). V shed 3 bases and J shed 0 bases, with 7 bases lying between them. The CDR3 DNA follows: TGTGCCAGCAGCCATATTTCTAGCACAGATACGCAGTATTTT. Translation gives CASSHISSTDTQYF.

The chain carries TRBV7-9 and TRBJ2-7; D is undetermined. This CDR3 region has 12 residues. Germline CDR1 reads SEHNR; CDR2 reads FQNEAQ (reference sequence). The germline V and J ends were trimmed by 1 base and 8 bases, with 9 bases remaining between them. The DNA for the CDR3 is TGTGCCAGCAGCTTAGATGGGTTCAAGCAGTACGTC. Its translation: CASSLDGFKQYV.

This rearrangement joins TRBV11-2 to TRBJ2-7, with a weak D call TRBD2 (5 bases). CDR3 size: 16 residues. CDR1 is SGHAT and CDR2 is FQNNGV in the germline V gene. Trimming shortened V by 7 bases and J by 0 bases, and 19 bases separated the two germline ends. The CDR3: CASNTGWTGSSYEQYF. CDR3 nucleotides: TGTGCCAGCAACACCGGTTGGACTGGGAGCTCCTACGAGCAGTACTTC. Together with reference TRBV11-2 and TRBJ2-7, the CDR3 gives the full variable domain: EAGVAQSPRYKIIEKRQSVAFWCNPISGHATLYWYQQILGQGPKLLIQFQNNGVVDDSQLPKDRFSAERLKGVDSTLKIQPAKLEDSAVYLCASNTGWTGSSYEQYFGPGTRLTVT.

V is TRBV4-1 and J is TRBJ2-2; D might be TRBD1 (6 bases). Trimming shortened V by 7 bases and J by 7 bases, and 16 bases separated the two germline ends. The length of the CDR3 is 14 residues. CDR1 MGHRA and CDR2 YSYEKL come from the germline V gene. CDR3 in amino acids: CASKQGYGVGELFF. The CDR3, as DNA: TGCGCCAGCAAACAGGGCTACGGGGTCGGGGAGCTGTTTTTT.

The rearrangement uses TRBV6-2 or TRBV6-3 and TRBJ1-2, with a possible D match to TRBD1 (6 bases). Per the germline V gene, CDR1 is MNHEY and CDR2 is SVGEGT. V was clipped by 3 bases and J by 3 bases, with 11 bases between them. This CDR3 has 14 amino acids. The CDR3: CASSYTGTYYGYTF. DNA for the CDR3: TGTGCCAGCAGTTATACAGGGACGTACTATGGCTACACCTTC.

The chain employs TRBV9 and TRBJ2-5; D unclear. The CDR3 spans 13 residues. With 1 base removed from V and 5 bases from J, the gap between germline ends came to 9 bases. Germline loops: CDR1 SGDLS, CDR2 YYNGEE. The CDR3 protein is CASSVSTGETQYF. CDR3 DNA: TGTGCCAGCAGCGTAAGCACCGGTGAGACCCAGTACTTC.

J is TRBJ1-5 and V is TRBV25-1; 8 positions match TRBD1. The CDR3 contains 14 residues. Per the germline V gene, CDR1 is MGHDK and CDR2 is SYGVNS. The V and J ends lost 3 bases and 5 bases, in that order; junction bases with no gene match: 3. DNA of the CDR3: TGTGCCAGCAGTGAGATGGACAGGGATCAGCCCCAGCATTTT. This gives the protein CASSEMDRDQPQHF.

This clonotype was found once. The chain joins TRBV20-1 to TRBJ2-3, with 8 bases that match TRBD2. Germline V gene sequence: CDR1 DFQATT, CDR2 SNEGSKA (reference sequence). J lost 6 bases, V lost 3 bases, and 2 bases had no gene match. There are 12 residues in the CDR3. The DNA for the CDR3 is TGCAGTGCTAGCAGCGGGGGCGATACGCAGTATTTT. Its protein is CSASSGGDTQYF.

This chain joins TRBV24-1 and TRBJ2-3, with 11 bases aligning to TRBD1. The trim removed 4 bases at V and 6 bases at J, leaving 8 bases unmatched. This CDR3 is built from 16 residues. The germline gives CDR1 KGHDR, CDR2 SFDVKD. The CDR3 nucleotides read TGTGCCACCAGTGAGGACGGGACAGGGGGAATGGATACGCAGTATTTT. Translation: CATSEDGTGGMDTQYF.